This note documents a single T cell receptor beta chain sequence. The antigen is not known. This entry belongs to a study of T cells after yellow fever vaccination. Study background: It was SMART-Seq v4 Ultra Low Input that prepared the fractions with low cell numbers. Overall study findings and caveats: Abundant bulk-derived clonotypes could contaminate FACS-sorted repertoires.

They built TCR cDNA with 5'RACE template switching, a step that put in a universal primer site and UMIs. TCRdb ran MiXCR on the 5' RACE reads and lists one entry per CDR3 protein. The data show more than 300,000 distinct CDR3 sequences, around 4.5% seen once. This CDR3 is built from 16 residues. V was pared by 4 bases and J by 5 bases, with 14 bases of the junction left unmatched. The germline gives CDR1 DFQATT, CDR2 SNEGSKA (reference sequence). The chain couples TRBV20-1 to TRBJ2-3; 8 bases agree with TRBD1. Material: PBMCs, obtained 15 days after the yellow fever booster vaccination. This clonotype originated in a man younger than 35 who received the YFV17D yellow fever vaccine. CDR3: CSAIGRRRGPVDTQYF. Here the CDR3 DNA reads TGCAGTGCTATCGGGCGGCGCAGGGGGCCAGTAGATACGCAGTATTTT.